This T cell receptor (beta chain) originates from a study of blood T cell repertoires in COVID-19. Study-level background: Sample material is recorded as cDNA or gDNA derived from T cells, B-cell-depleted T cells, or PBMCs.

The count of this clone is one. The germline V and J ends were trimmed by 0 bases and 7 bases, with 7 bases remaining between them. CDR1 SGHDN and CDR2 FVKESK come from the germline V gene. CDR3 length equals 12 residues. In the authors' workflow: Amplification of reference gene primers was used by the study to estimate nucleated cell counts. Sequenced by immunoSEQ multiplex PCR; TCRdb stores in-frame clones only, minus some. The V and J calls and clone size were taken over from that table, and D and trimming were inferred from the DNA. The data contain a few hundred thousand clones, roughly 90% of them singletons. Living in roughly 25 US areas, the participants were between 18 and 89 years of age. Participant-reported clinical history was the basis for cohort assignment.

The chain employs TRBV14 and TRBJ2-7; D gene uncertain. The sequence was collected from a woman aged 40 to 55 who had recovered from COVID-19. Sequencing used PBMCs or T cells enriched from blood (not recorded which). DNA for the CDR3: TGTGCCAGCAGCCAAGACCTCTCTGAGCAGTACTTC. Translated: CASSQDLSEQYF.